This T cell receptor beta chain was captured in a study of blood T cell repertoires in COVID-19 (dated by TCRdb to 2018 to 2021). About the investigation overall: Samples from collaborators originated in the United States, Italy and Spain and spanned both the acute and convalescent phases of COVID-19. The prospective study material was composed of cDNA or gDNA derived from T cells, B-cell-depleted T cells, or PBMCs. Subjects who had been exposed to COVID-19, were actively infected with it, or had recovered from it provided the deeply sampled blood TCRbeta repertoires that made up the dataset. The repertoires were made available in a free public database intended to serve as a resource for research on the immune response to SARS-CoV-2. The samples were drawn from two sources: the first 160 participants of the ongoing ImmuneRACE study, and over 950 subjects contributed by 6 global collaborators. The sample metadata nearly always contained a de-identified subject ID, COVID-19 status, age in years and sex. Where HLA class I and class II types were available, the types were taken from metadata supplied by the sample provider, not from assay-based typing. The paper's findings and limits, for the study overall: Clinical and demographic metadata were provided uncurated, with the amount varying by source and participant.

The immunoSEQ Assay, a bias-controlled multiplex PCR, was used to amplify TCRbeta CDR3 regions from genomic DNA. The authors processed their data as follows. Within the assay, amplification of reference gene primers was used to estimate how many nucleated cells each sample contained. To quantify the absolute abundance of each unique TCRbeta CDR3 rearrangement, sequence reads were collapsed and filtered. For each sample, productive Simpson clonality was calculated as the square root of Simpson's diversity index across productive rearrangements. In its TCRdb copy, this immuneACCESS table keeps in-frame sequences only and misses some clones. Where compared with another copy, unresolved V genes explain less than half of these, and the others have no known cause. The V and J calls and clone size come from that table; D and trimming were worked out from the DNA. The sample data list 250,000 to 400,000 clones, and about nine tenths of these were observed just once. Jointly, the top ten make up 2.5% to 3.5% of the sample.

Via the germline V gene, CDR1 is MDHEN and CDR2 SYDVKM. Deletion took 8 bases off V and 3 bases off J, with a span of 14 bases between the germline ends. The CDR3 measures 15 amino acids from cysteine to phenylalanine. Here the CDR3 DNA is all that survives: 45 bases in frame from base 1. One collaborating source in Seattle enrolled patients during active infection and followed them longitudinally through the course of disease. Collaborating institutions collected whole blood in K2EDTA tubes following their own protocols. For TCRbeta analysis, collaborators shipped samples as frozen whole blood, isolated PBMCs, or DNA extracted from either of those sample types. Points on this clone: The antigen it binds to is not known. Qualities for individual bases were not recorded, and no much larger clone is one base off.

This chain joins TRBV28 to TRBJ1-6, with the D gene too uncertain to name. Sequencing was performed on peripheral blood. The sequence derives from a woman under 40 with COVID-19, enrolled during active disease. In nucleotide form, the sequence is TGTGCCAGCCTGCCGTTCGCGAACTATAATTCACCCCTCCACTTT. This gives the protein CASLPFANYNSPLHF.